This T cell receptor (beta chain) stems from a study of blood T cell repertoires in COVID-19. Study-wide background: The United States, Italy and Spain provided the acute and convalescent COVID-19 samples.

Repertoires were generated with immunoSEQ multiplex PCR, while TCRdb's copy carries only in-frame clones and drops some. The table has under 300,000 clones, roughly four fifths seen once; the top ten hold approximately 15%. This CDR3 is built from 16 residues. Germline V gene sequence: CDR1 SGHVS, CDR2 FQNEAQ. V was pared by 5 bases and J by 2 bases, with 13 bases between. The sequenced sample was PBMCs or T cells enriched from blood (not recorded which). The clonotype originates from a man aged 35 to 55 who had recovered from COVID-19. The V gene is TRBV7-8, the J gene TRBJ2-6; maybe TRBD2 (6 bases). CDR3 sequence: CASSPGRRAGANVLTF. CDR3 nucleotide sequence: TGTGCCAGCAGCCCGGGGAGGAGGGCTGGGGCCAACGTCCTGACTTTC.